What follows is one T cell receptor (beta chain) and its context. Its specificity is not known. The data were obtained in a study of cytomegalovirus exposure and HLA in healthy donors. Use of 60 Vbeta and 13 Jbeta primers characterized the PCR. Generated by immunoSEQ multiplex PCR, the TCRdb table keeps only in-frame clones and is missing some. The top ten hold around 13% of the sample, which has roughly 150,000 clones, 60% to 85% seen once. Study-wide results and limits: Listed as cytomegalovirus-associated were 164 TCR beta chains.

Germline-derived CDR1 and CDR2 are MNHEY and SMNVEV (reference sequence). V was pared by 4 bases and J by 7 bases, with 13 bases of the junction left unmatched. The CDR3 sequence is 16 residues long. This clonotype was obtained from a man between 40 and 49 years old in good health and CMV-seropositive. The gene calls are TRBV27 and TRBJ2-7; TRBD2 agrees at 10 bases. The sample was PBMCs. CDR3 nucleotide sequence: TGTGCCAGCAGTTGGGGGGTAGCGGGAGGTGTGACTGAGCAGTACTTC. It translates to CASSWGVAGGVTEQYF.